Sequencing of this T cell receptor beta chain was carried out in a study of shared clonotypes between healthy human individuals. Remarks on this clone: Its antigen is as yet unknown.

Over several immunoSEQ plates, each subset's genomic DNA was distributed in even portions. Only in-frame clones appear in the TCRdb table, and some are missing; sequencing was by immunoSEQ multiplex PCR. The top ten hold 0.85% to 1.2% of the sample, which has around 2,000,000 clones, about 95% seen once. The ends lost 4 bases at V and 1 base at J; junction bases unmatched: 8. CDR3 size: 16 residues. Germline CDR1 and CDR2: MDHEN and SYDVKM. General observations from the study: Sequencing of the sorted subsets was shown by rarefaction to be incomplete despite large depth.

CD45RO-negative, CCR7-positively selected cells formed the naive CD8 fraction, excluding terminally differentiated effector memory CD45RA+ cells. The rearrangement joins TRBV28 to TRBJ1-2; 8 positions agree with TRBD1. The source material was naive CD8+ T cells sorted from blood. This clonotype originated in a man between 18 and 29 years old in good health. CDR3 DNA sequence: TGTGCCAGCAGTTCTCCTATGACAGGGGTTAACTATGGCTACACCTTC. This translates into CASSSPMTGVNYGYTF.